This note documents a single TCR beta chain sequence. The CDR3 runs to 14 residues. V was pared by 5 bases and J by 4 bases, with 14 bases between. From germline, CDR1 is LGHDT and CDR2 YNNKEL (reference sequence). This record comes from a study of blood T cell repertoires in COVID-19. Overall study context: PBMCs, B-cell-depleted T cells, or T cells were the source of the cDNA or gDNA that made up the material.

Assignment of participants to cohorts was predicated upon participant-reported clinical history. Before being deemed recovered, Cohort 3 donors had two negative PCRs, clearance, or symptom resolution. Method: immunoSEQ multiplex PCR; TCRdb's copy keeps in-frame clones and lacks some. The table has 250,000 to 350,000 clones, 90% seen once. The rearrangement uses TRBV3-1 (or the pseudogene TRBV3-2) and TRBJ2-5; a possible D gene is TRBD2 (6 bases). The receptor comes from a woman in her 30s who had recovered from COVID-19. Sequenced: PBMCs or T cells enriched from blood (not recorded which). The CDR3 sequence is CASSYLLARETQYF. DNA for the CDR3: TGTGCCAGCAGCTACCTCCTAGCGAGAGAGACCCAGTACTTC.